The subject of this entry is one T cell receptor (beta chain). This sample was included in a study of blood T cell repertoires in COVID-19. Study-level background: Sources were T cells, B-cell-depleted T cells, or PBMCs; the material itself was cDNA or gDNA.

Trimming took 8 bases from V and 0 from J; bases not matched to a gene: 4. Germline V gene data show CDR1 as SNHLY and CDR2 as FYNNEI. This CDR3 spans 15 amino acids. Libraries were prepared by immunoSEQ multiplex PCR; TCRdb keeps only in-frame clonotypes and omits some of them. Among roughly 110,000 clones listed, roughly nine tenths were seen once. The sequence was collected from a man between 35 and 55 years old with active or convalescent COVID-19. The V gene is TRBV2, the J gene TRBJ2-3, with 11 positions matching TRBD2. What was sequenced was peripheral blood. The CDR3 DNA follows: TGTGCCAGCGGGGGACTAGCGGTTAGCACAGATACGCAGTATTTT. It translates to CASGGLAVSTDTQYF.